The clone carrying this TCR beta chain appeared a few times. Its target is not known. Germline V gives CDR1 MNHNS, CDR2 SASEGT. Deletions cut 0 bases from V and 0 bases from J, with 8 bases between. CDR3 size: 16 residues. The SP2 primer and nested alpha and beta constant region primers amplified ligated cDNA in four rounds. Alpha and beta constant region primers primed reverse transcription for blood and skin samples. TCRdb processed the 5' RACE reads anew with MiXCR; each CDR3 protein has one entry. The data show tens of thousands of distinct CDR3 sequences, with 7% to 8.5% seen just once and about 9.8% held by the top ten. An oligonucleotide containing a UMI was ligated to the 3' end of TCR cDNA. Whole-blood samples were roughly 2.3 ml of peripheral blood from healthy adult volunteers. Input was about 1 to 1,100 ng of DNase-treated total RNA without cell sorting. This specimen belongs to a study of naive and memory T cell subsets.

Study conclusions and caveats: TCR transcript changes with activation or differentiation may affect this RNA method.

This receptor was identified in a male donor in good health. The V and J genes are TRBV6-1 and TRBJ2-2; D call uncertain. The DNA for the CDR3 is TGTGCCAGCAGTGAAGCGCTCGTTCCGAACACCGGGGAGCTGTTTTTT. Translation: CASSEALVPNTGELFF.